The rows below give T cell receptor beta chains drawn from one sample of a study of regulatory T cells in long-lasting Graves disease. MiXCR, run by TCRdb on the multiplex PCR reads, gives a single entry per CDR3 protein. Here the sample spans 400,000 to 550,000 distinct CDR3 sequences, around 17% being singletons. This sample was shared with a second study, whose subject was T cells in Graves' hyperthyroidism and ophthalmopathy.

The specimen was peripheral blood mononuclear cells (PBMCs), collected at new diagnosis, from a patient treated with antithyroid drugs. These receptors were taken from a woman in her 30s with Graves disease. Each CDR3 is given with its conserved first and last residue.

v_call cdr3_aa
TRBV20-1 CSAPGANPNYGYTF
TRBV28 CASTDTPTNYGYTF
TRBV7-8 CASSLEYGTTYEQYF
TRBV7-6 CATNTGLNNEQFF
TRBV29-1 CSVDDASAGSEQYF
TRBV28 CASREQGERQPQHF
TRBV27 CASRSGANVLTF
TRBV27 CASSLLGSLAQHF
TRBV7-9 CASSLLGTGGTDTQYF
TRBV10-3 CAISDPVVGDRGYTF
TRBV18 CASSPPMSF
TRBV2 CASSETGVEQDTQYF
TRBV5-1 CASSLTGPEEAYEQYF
TRBV3-1 CASKGAGELFF
TRBV11-1 CASSLNRDYGYAF
TRBV28 CASSLTGSDEAFF
TRBV3-1 CASSGRLAERLFF
TRBV10-1 CASSVGAGTGDYEQYF
TRBV28 CASSTPTSFVTYEQYF
TRBV20-1 CSAGGLDENTEAFF
TRBV10-2 CASSSSGGFTDTQYF
TRBV7-6 CASSPGGVLQDTQYF
TRBV7-2 CASSLAGTSELEYEQYF
TRBV7-9 CASSTRAGLGETQYF
TRBV6-1 CASRPGGGGIPYEQYF
TRBV5-1 CASSLAPGVPGSSYEQYF
TRBV29-1 CSVVSDMTWDTQYF
TRBV11-2 CASSSTKRWGYQPQHF
TRBV12-3/TRBV12-4 CASSSRGEQYF
TRBV27 CASRPLGGVSEQYF
TRBV5-1 CANSLARGRVDEQFF
TRBV9 CASSVMGRNTEAFF
TRBV2 CASSEVDRGNTEAFF